These 15 T cell receptor beta chains originate from one sample sequenced in a study of blood T cells in healthy people across ages. For the second PCR, which ran for about 6 to 12 cycles, a sample-barcoded 5' primer and a J-beta primer mix were used. In TCRdb, the 5' RACE reads were re-called with MiXCR into one record per CDR3 protein. The sample consists of 1.5 million to 2 million distinct CDR3 sequences, 28% of them appearing once. The sample was blood. These receptors originate from a woman between 25 and 40 years old in good health.

This clonotype was counted only a few times. The rearrangement joins TRBV7-9 to TRBJ2-3; 8 bases match TRBD2. V dropped 5 bases and J dropped 2; count of bases not matched to a gene: 6. This CDR3 comprises 15 residues. Germline loops: CDR1 SEHNR, CDR2 FQNEAQ (reference sequence). The CDR3 sequence is CASSPRGGYTDTQYF. In nucleotides, the CDR3 is TGTGCCAGCAGCCCACGCGGGGGGTACACAGATACGCAGTATTTT.

The chain recombines TRBV5-1 with TRBJ2-3, with D perhaps matching TRBD2 (6 bases). The CDR3 loop spans 16 amino acids. In germline, CDR1 is SGHRS, CDR2 YFSETQ. The V gene lost 4 bases and the J gene lost 0 bases, with 15 bases spanning the gap. CDR3 coding DNA: TGCGCCAGCAGCCCGGGGGTAGCGTCTAGCACAGATACGCAGTATTTT. Amino acid sequence: CASSPGVASSTDTQYF.

The J gene is TRBJ2-7, the V gene TRBV9, with D perhaps TRBD2 (5 bases). Germline loops: CDR1 SGDLS, CDR2 YYNGEE. The CDR3 loop spans 10 amino acids. This chain's CDR3 is CVATCGQQYF. CDR3 nucleotides: TGTGTCGCAACCTGCGGGCAGCAGTACTTC.

The V call is TRBV7-6, the J call TRBJ2-1; no clear D. V was shortened by 0 bases and J by 5 bases, with 11 bases between the two germline ends. Germline V gene sequence: CDR1 SGHVS, CDR2 FNYEAQ. The CDR3 has 15 amino acids. CDR3 sequence reads: CASSLAGAMNNEQFF. The CDR3 bases are TGTGCCAGCAGCTTAGCGGGTGCAATGAACAATGAGCAGTTCTTC.

The table lists this clonotype with a few counts. The rearrangement links TRBV4-1 to TRBJ1-5, with D maybe TRBD1 (6 bases). Trimming shortened V by 0 bases and J by 6 bases, and 15 bases separated the two germline ends. The CDR3 has 16 residues. The V gene's germline CDR1 is MGHRA and CDR2 YSYEKL. The CDR3: CASSQESPGVAQPQHF. Written as DNA, the CDR3 is TGCGCCAGCAGCCAAGAAAGTCCAGGGGTGGCTCAGCCCCAGCATTTT.

The chain joins TRBV3-1 to TRBJ2-1; D remains ambiguous. The germline CDR1 and CDR2 sequences are LGHDT and YNNKEL (reference sequence). The CDR3 has 13 residues. V was shortened by 0 bases and J by 13 bases, with 13 bases between the two germline ends. In nucleotides, the CDR3 is TGTGCCAGCAGCCAAGAACCTTCCGGATCCCAGTTCTTC. Its protein is CASSQEPSGSQFF.

The table lists this clonotype with many counts. This chain connects TRBV6-5 to TRBJ2-1, with D uncertain. Germline assignment: CDR1 MNHEY and CDR2 SVGAGI. Between the trimmed V and J ends, which lost 6 bases and 9 bases, there was a span of 9 bases. The CDR3 is 11 residues long. In DNA form, the CDR3 reads TGTGCCAGCAGGAGAGCGAGTGAGCAGTTCTTC. This codes for CASRRASEQFF.

This clonotype was detected a few times. The chain has TRBV20-1 and TRBJ2-1; 8 bases agree with TRBD2. Trimming cost V 2 bases and J 2 bases; bases outside gene matches: 14. The germline V gene has CDR1 DFQATT and CDR2 SNEGSKA (reference sequence). The CDR3 covers 18 residues. CDR3 DNA sequence: TGCAGTGCTAGACCGACCAGCGGGGGCCTTTATACCTACAATGAGCAGTTCTTC. Translation gives CSARPTSGGLYTYNEQFF.

A single count supports this clonotype. This may be a read error: a much more frequent sequence differs by one nucleotide. V is TRBV4-3 and J is TRBJ2-7; D may be TRBD1 or TRBD2 (5 bases each). This CDR3 comprises 16 residues. Trimming cost V 0 bases and J 3 bases, with 15 bases left between them. In germline, CDR1 is LGHNA, CDR2 YSLEER. The chain's CDR3 is CASSQEIVGAGYEQYF. The DNA of the CDR3 is TGCGCCAGCAGCCAAGAGATCGTCGGGGCCGGCTACGAGCAGTACTTC.

Only a few counts were recorded for this clonotype. This sequence joins TRBV7-2 and TRBJ2-7; D remains unclear. The CDR3 covers 15 residues. Trimming cost V 0 bases and J 3 bases, with 12 bases left between them. Germline CDR1 reads SGHTA; CDR2 reads FQGNSA. The CDR3 DNA follows: TGTGCCAGCAGCTTAGCACTTGCGAACATCTACGAGCAGTACTTC. Translation: CASSLALANIYEQYF.

A single count supports this clonotype. V and J are TRBV12-3 or TRBV12-4 and TRBJ2-4, with TRBD1 matching 7 bases. V shed 7 bases, J shed 13 bases, and the junction held 16 bases outside the gene matches. The CDR3 loop spans 14 amino acids. The CDR3 reads CASIPLQGLGEQYF. The CDR3 DNA reads TGTGCCAGCATTCCCCTACAGGGGCTGGGGGAGCAGTACTTC.

The CDR3 reads CASSPPWSSGANVLTF. DNA of the CDR3: TGTGCCAGCTCACCACCTTGGAGCTCTGGGGCCAACGTCCTGACTTTC. The chain has TRBV18 and TRBJ2-6; no definite D call. The CDR3 totals 16 residues. Germline V gene sequence: CDR1 KGHSH, CDR2 LQKENI. V gave up 0 bases and J gave up 0 bases, with 6 bases separating them. The full variable domain, rest sourced from reference TRBV18 and TRBJ2-6, is NAGVMQNPRHLVRRRGQEARLRCSPMKGHSHVYWYRQLPEEGLKFMVYLQKENIIDESGMPKERFSAEFPKEGPSILRIQQVVRGDSAAYFCASSPPWSSGANVLTFGAGSRLTVL.

This chain uses TRBV20-1 with TRBJ1-5, with TRBD1 as a possible D gene (6 bases). Trimming took off 0 bases at V and 4 bases at J, with 10 bases between the two ends. The CDR3 extends over 14 amino acids. Germline CDR1 reads DFQATT; CDR2 reads SNEGSKA (reference sequence). CDR3: CSARDQGLNQPQHF. CDR3 nucleotide sequence: TGCAGTGCTAGAGATCAGGGGCTGAATCAGCCCCAGCATTTT.

The rearrangement joins TRBV20-1 to TRBJ2-1; TRBD2 matches at 7 bases. In germline, CDR1 is DFQATT, CDR2 SNEGSKA (reference sequence). This CDR3 comprises 13 residues. V lost 6 bases, J lost 2 bases, and 4 bases stayed unmatched. CDR3: CSAERGTYNEQFF. Here the CDR3 DNA reads TGCAGTGCCGAGCGGGGAACCTACAATGAGCAGTTCTTC.

J is TRBJ2-5 and V is TRBV19; 9 bases line up with TRBD2. Germline V lookup: CDR1 LNHDA, CDR2 SQIVND (reference sequence). The CDR3 consists of 14 residues. The V segment lost 6 bases and the J segment 11 bases; nucleotides outside the gene matches: 13. The CDR3 DNA reads TGTGCCAGTAGGCTAGCGGGACCCTACAATGAGCAGTACTTC. Amino acids: CASRLAGPYNEQYF.